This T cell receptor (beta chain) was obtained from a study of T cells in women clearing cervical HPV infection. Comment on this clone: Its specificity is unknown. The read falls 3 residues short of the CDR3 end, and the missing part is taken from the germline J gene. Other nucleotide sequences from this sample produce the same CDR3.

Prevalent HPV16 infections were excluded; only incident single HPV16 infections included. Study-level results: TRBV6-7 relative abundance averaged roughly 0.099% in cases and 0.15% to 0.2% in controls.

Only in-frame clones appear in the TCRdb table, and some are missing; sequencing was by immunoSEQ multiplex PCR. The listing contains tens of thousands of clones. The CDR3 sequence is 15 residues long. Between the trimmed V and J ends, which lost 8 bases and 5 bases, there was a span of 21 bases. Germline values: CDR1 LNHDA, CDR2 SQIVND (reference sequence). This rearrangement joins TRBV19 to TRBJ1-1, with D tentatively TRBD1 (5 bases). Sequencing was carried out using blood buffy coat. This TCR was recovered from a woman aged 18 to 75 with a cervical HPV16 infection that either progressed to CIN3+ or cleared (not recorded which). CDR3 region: CASGWVGAGGTEAFF. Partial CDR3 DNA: TGTGCCAGTGGATGGGTTGGTGCTGGGGGGACTGAA.